This TCR beta chain was identified during a study of radiation and T cells in renal cell carcinoma. The CDR3 covers 15 residues. With 2 bases clipped from V and 3 bases from J, the junction kept 6 bases outside the gene matches. Germline CDR1 reads KGHSH; CDR2 reads LQKENI. Indicated time point: blood 2 weeks post-SBRT. Sample treatment: 15 Gy SBRT to primary tumor, nephrectomy 4 weeks later. Produced via immunoSEQ multiplex PCR; TCRdb's table is partial and in-frame only. The sample lists under 150,000 clones; about 81% were seen once. The chain employs TRBV18 and TRBJ1-1; TRBD1 aligns across 7 bases. The sequencing here drew on blood, taken from a patient whose treatment included radiotherapy and nephrectomy. The receptor comes from a woman aged 60-75 years with renal cell carcinoma. The CDR3 nucleotides read TGTGCCAGCTCACCAAGACAGGGTGGGGACACTGAAGCTTTCTTT. It specifies CASSPRQGGDTEAFF. Supplemented by reference TRBV18 and TRBJ1-1, the full variable domain reads NAGVMQNPRHLVRRRGQEARLRCSPMKGHSHVYWYRQLPEEGLKFMVYLQKENIIDESGMPKERFSAEFPKEGPSILRIQQVVRGDSAAYFCASSPRQGGDTEAFFGQGTRLTVV.